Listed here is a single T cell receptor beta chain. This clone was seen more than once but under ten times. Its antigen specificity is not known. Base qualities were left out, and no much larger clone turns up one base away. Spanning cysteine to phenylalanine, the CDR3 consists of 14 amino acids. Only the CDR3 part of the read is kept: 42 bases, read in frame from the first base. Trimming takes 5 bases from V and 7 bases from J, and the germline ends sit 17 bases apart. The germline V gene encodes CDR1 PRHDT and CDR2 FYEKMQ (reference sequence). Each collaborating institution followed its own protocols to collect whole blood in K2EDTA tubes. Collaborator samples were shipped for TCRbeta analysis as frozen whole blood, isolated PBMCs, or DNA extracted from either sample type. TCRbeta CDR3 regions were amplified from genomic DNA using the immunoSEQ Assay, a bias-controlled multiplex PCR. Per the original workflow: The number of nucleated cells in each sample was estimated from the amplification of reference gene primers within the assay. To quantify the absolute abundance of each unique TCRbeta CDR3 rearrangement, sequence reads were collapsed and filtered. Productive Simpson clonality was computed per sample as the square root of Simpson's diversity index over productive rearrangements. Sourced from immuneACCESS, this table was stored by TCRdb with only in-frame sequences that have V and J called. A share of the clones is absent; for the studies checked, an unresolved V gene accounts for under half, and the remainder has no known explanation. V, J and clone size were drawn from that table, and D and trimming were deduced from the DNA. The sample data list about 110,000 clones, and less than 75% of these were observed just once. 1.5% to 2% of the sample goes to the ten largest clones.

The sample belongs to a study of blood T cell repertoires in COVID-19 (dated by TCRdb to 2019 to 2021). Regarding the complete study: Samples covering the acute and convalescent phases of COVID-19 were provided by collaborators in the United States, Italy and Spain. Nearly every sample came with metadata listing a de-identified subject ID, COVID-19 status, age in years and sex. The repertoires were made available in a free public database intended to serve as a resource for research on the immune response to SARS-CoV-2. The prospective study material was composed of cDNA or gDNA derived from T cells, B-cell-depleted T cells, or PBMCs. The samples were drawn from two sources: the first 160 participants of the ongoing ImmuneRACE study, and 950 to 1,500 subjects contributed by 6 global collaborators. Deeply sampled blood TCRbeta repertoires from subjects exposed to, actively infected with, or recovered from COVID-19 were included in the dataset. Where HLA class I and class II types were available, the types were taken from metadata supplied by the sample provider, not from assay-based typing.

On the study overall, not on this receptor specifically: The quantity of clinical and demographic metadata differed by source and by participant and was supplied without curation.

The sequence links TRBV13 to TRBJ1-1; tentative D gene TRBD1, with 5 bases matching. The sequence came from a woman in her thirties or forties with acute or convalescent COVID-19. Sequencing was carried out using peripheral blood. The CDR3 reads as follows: CASSRAGGSYEAFF. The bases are TGTGCCAGCAGCAGAGCCGGGGGGAGTTATGAAGCTTTCTTT.